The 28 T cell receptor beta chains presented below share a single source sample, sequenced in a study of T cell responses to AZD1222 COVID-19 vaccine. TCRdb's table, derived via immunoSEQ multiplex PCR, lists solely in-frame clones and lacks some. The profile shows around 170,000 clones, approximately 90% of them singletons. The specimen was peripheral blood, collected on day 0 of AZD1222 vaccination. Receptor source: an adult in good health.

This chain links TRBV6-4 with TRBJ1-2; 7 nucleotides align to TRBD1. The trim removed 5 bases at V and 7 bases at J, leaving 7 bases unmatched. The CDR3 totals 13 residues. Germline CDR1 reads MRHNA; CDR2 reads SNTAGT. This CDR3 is CASSRPGGGGYTF. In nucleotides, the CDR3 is TGTGCCAGCAGTAGACCAGGGGGAGGTGGCTACACCTTC.

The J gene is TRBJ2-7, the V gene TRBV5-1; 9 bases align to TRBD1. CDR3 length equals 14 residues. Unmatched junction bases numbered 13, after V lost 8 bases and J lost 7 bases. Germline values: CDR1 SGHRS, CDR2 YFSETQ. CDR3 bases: TGCGCCAGTTCACCCGAACAGGGGGCGAGGGAGCAGTACTTC. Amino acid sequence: CASSPEQGAREQYF.

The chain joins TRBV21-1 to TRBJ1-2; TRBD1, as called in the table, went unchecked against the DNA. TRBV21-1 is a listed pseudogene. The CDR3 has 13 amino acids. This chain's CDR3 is CASSRDSIYGYTF. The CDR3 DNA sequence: TGTGCCAGCAGTAGGGACAGTATATATGGCTACACCTTC.

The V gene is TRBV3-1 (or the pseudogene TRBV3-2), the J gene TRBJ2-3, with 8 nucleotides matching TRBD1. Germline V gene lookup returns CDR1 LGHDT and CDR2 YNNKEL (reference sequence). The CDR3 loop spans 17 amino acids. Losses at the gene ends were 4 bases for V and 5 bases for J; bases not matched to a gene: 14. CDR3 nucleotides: TGTGCCAGCAGCCTCCTTGCCGGACAGGGAGTTAGAGATACGCAGTATTTT. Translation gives CASSLLAGQGVRDTQYF.

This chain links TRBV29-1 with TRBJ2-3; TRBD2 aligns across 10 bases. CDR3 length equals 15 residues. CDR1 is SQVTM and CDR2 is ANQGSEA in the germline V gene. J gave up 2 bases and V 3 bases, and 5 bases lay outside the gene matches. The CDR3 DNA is TGCAGCGTTGATCTAGGACTAGCGGCCACAGATACGCAGTATTTT. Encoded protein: CSVDLGLAATDTQYF.

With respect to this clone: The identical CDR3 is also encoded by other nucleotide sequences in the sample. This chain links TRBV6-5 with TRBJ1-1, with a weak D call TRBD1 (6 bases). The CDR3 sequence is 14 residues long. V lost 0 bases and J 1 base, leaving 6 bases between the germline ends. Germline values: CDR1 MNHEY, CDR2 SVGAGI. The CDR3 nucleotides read TGTGCCAGCAGTTACTCGACAGGGAACACTGAAGCTTTCTTT. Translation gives CASSYSTGNTEAFF.

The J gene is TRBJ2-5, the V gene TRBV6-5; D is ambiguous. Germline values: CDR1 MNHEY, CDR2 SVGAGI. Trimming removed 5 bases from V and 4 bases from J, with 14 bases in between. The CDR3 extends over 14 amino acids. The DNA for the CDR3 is TGTGCCAGCAGTCCATTAACAGTTACAGAGACCCAGTACTTC. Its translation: CASSPLTVTETQYF.

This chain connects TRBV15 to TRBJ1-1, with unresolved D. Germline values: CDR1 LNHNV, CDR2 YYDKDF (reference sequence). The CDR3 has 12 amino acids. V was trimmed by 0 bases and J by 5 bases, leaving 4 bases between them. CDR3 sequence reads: CATSRDRTEAFF. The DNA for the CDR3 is TGTGCCACCAGCAGAGATCGTACTGAAGCTTTCTTT.

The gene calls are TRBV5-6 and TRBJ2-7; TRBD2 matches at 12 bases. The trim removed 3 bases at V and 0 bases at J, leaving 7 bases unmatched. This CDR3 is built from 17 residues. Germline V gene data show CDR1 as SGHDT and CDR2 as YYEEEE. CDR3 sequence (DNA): TGTGCCAGCAGCTGGGGACTAGCGGGCCCCTTCTCCTACGAGCAGTACTTC. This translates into CASSWGLAGPFSYEQYF.

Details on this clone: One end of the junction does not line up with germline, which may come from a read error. CDR3 sequence: CASSSGTGGSNEQYF. For the CDR3, the DNA is TGTGCCAGCAGCTCGGGGACAGGGGGCTCCAACGAGCAGTACTTC. V gene TRBV5-8 combines with J gene TRBJ2-7; 12 bases are shared with TRBD1. The CDR3 contains 15 residues. From germline, CDR1 is SGHTS and CDR2 YDEGEE.

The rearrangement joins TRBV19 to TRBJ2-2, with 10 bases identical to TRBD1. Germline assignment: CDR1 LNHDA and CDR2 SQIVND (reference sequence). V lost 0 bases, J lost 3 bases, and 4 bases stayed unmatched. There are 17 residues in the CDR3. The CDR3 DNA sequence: TGTGCCAGTAGTATAGATGCCGGGACAGGGGACACCGGGGAGCTGTTTTTT. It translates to CASSIDAGTGDTGELFF.

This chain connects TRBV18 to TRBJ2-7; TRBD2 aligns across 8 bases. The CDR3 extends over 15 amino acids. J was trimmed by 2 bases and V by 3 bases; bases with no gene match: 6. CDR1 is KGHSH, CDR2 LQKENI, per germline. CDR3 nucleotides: TGTGCCAGCTCACCCGGGGGGCGGGAGGCCTACGAGCAGTACTTC. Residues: CASSPGGREAYEQYF.

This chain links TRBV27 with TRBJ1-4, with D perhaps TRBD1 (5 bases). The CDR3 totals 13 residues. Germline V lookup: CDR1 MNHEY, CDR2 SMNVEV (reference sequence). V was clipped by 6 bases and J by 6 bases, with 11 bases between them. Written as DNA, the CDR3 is TGTGCCAGCAGGGGGACCGCTGATGAAAAACTGTTTTTT. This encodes CASRGTADEKLFF.

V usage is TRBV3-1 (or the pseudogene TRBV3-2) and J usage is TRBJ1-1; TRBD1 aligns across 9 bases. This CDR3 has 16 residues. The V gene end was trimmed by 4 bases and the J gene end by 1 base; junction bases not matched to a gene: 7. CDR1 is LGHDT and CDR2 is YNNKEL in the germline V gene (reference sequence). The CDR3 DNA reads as TGTGCCAGCAGCCTAAGGACAGGGGTGGGGAACACTGAAGCTTTCTTT. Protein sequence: CASSLRTGVGNTEAFF.

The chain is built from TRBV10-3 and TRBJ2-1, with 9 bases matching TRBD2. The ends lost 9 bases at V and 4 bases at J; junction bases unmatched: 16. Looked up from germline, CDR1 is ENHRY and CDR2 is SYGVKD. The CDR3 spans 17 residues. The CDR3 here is CAINAQKTSGSYNEQFF. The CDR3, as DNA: TGTGCCATAAACGCCCAAAAGACTAGCGGATCATACAATGAGCAGTTCTTC.

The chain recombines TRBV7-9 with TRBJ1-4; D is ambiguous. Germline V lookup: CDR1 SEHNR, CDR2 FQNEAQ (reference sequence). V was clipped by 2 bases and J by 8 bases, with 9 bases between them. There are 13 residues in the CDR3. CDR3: CASSLSIEEKLFF. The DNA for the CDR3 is TGTGCCAGCAGCTTAAGTATTGAAGAAAAACTGTTTTTT.

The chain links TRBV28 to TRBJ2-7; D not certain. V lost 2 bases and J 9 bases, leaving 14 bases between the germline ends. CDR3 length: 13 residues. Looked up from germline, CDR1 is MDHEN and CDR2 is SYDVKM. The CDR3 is CASSLSSGRRQYF. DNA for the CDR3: TGTGCCAGCAGTTTAAGTTCCGGACGTAGGCAGTACTTC.

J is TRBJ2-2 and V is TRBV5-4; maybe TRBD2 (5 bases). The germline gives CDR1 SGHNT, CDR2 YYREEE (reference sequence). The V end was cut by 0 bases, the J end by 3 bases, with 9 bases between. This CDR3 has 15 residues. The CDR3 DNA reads TGTGCCAGCAGCTTGGTTGGACTGGACACCGGGGAGCTGTTTTTT. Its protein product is CASSLVGLDTGELFF.

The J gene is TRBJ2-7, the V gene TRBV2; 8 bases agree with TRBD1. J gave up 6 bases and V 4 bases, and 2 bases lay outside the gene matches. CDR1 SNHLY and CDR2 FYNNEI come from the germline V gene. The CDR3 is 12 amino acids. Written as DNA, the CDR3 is TGTGCCAGCAGTGCAGGGGGCCTCGAGCAGTACTTC. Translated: CASSAGGLEQYF.

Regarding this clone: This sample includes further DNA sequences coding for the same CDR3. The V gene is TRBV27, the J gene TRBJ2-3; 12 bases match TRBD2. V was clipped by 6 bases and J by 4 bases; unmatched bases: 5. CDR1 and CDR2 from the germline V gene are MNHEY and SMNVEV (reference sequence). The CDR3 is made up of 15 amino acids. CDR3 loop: CASSFLAGGPDTQYF. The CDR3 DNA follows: TGTGCCAGCAGCTTCCTAGCGGGAGGGCCAGATACGCAGTATTTT.

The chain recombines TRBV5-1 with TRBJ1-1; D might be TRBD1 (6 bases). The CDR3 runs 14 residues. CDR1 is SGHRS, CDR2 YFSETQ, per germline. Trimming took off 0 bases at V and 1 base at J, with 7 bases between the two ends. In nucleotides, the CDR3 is TGCGCCAGCAGCTTGGTACAGGGGAACACTGAAGCTTTCTTT. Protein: CASSLVQGNTEAFF.

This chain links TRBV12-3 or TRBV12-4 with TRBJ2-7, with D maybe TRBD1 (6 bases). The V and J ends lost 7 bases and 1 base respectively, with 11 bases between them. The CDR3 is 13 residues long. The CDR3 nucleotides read TGTGCCAGCACTTCCAGGGGTTCCTACGAGCAGTACTTC. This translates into CASTSRGSYEQYF.

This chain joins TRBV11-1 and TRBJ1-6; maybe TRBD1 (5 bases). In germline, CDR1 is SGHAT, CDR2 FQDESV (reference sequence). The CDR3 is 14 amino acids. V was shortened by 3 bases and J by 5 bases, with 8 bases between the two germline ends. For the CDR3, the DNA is TGTGCCAGCAGCTTCGGGACGGATAATTCACCCCTCCACTTT. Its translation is CASSFGTDNSPLHF.

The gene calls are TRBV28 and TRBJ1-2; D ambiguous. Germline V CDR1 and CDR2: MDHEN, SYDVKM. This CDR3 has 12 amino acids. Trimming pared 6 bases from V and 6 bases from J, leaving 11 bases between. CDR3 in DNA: TGTGCCAGCAGCCGGTTCACCGATGGCTACACCTTC. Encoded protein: CASSRFTDGYTF.

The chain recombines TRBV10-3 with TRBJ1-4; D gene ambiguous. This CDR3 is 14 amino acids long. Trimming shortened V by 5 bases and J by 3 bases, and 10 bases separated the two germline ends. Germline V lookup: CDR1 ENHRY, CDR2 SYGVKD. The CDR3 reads CAISPGSANEKLFF. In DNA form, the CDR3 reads TGTGCCATCAGTCCGGGTTCGGCTAATGAAAAACTGTTTTTT.

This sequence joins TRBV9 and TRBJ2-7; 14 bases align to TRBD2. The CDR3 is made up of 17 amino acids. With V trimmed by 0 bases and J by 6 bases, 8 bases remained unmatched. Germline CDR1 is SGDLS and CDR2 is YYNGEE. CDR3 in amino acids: CASSVASGLAGGVEQYF. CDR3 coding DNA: TGTGCCAGCAGCGTAGCTTCCGGACTAGCGGGAGGAGTCGAGCAGTACTTC.

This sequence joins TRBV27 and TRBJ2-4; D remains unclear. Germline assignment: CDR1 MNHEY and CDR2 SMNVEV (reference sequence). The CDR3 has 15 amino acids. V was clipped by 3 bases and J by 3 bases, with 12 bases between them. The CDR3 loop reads CASSFQRDGKNIQYF. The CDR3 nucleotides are TGTGCCAGCAGTTTCCAAAGGGATGGCAAAAACATTCAGTACTTC.

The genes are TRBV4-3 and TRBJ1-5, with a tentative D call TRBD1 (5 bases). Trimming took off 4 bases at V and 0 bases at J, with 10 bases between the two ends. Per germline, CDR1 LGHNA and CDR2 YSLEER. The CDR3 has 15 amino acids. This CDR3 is CASSPGPFSNQPQHF. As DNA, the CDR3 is TGCGCCAGCAGCCCGGGACCGTTTAGCAATCAGCCCCAGCATTTT.